These 8 T cell receptor beta chains originate from one sample sequenced in a study of shared clonotypes between healthy human individuals. It was CD45RO-negative cells, positively selected for CCR7, that made up naive CD8 cells, with terminally differentiated effector memory CD45RA+ cells excluded. Profiling relied on immunoSEQ multiplex PCR, and the TCRdb table lists in-frame clones only, not all of them. The profile covers nearly 600,000 clones, with about 95% appearing a single time and 0.095% to 0.12% taken by the ten largest. Material: naive CD8+ T cells sorted from blood. Receptors were obtained from a woman aged 30 to 39 in good health.

The chain uses TRBV11-2 and TRBJ2-1; 12 nucleotides line up with TRBD2. V lost 1 base and J lost 4; bases outside the gene matches: 8. The CDR3 loop spans 18 amino acids. The germline V gene encodes CDR1 SGHAT and CDR2 FQNNGV. In nucleotides, the CDR3 is TGTGCCAGCAGCTTAGCTATGACTAGCGGGAGTATGTACAATGAGCAGTTCTTC. Amino acid sequence: CASSLAMTSGSMYNEQFF.

The chain joins TRBV5-4 to TRBJ2-7; no clear D. Trimming took 1 base from V and 5 from J, leaving 4 bases between them. Germline CDR1 and CDR2: SGHNT and YYREEE (reference sequence). The CDR3 totals 11 residues. The chain's CDR3 is CASSLLHEQYF. The CDR3 DNA sequence: TGTGCCAGCAGCTTGCTGCACGAGCAGTACTTC.

This sequence joins TRBV27 and TRBJ2-7; D unclear. The CDR3 spans 15 residues. The ends were cut back, 2 bases at V and 0 bases at J, with 11 bases in the middle. Looked up from germline, CDR1 is MNHEY and CDR2 is SMNVEV (reference sequence). The CDR3 loop reads CASSLEFSSSYEQYF. The CDR3, as DNA: TGTGCCAGCAGTTTAGAATTTTCGAGCTCCTACGAGCAGTACTTC.

V usage is TRBV7-9 and J usage is TRBJ2-1, with a possible D match to TRBD2 (6 bases). V was clipped by 7 bases and J by 4 bases, with 17 bases between them. Germline V lookup: CDR1 SEHNR, CDR2 FQNEAQ (reference sequence). The CDR3 sequence is 15 residues long. CDR3 sequence reads: CASIMAGRPYNEQFF. The DNA of the CDR3 is TGTGCCAGCATCATGGCGGGGAGGCCTTACAATGAGCAGTTCTTC. The full variable domain, completed using reference TRBV7-9 and TRBJ2-1, is DTGVSQNPRHKITKRGQNVTFRCDPISEHNRLYWYRQTLGQGPEFLTYFQNEAQLEKSRLLSDRFSAERPKGSFSTLEIQRTEQGDSAMYLCASIMAGRPYNEQFFGPGTRLTVL.

This chain links TRBV28 with TRBJ2-1; 8 bases align to TRBD2. Per the germline V gene, CDR1 is MDHEN and CDR2 is SYDVKM. After removal of 2 bases from V and 10 bases from J, the junction contained 1 base not matched to a gene. The CDR3 has 12 amino acids. The CDR3 sequence: CASSLQREEQFF. The CDR3 DNA reads as TGTGCCAGCAGTTTACAGCGGGAGGAGCAGTTCTTC.

The genes are TRBV7-2 and TRBJ2-5, with no clear D. The J call is doubtful: the DNA matches TRBJ2-7 better. The CDR3 loop spans 12 amino acids. CDR1 SGHTA and CDR2 FQGNSA come from the germline V gene. As DNA, the CDR3 is TGTGCCAGCAGCTTCATTATGGACGAGCAGTACTTC. This sequence encodes CASSFIMDEQYF.

This chain connects TRBV28 to TRBJ1-2, with TRBD1 matching 7 bases. CDR3 length equals 13 residues. Germline loops: CDR1 MDHEN, CDR2 SYDVKM. The V gene end was trimmed by 5 bases and the J gene end by 4 bases; junction bases not matched to a gene: 4. CDR3 protein: CASSETGLYGYTF. The CDR3 DNA sequence: TGTGCCAGCAGTGAGACAGGGCTCTATGGCTACACCTTC.

The chain recombines TRBV27 with TRBJ1-2, with 10 bases identical to TRBD1. This CDR3 contains 15 residues. Germline CDR1 is MNHEY and CDR2 is SMNVEV (reference sequence). With V trimmed by 3 bases and J by 3 bases, 4 bases remained unmatched. The CDR3 nucleotides read TGTGCCAGCAGTTTCTCCGGGACAGGGGACTATGGCTACACCTTC. Translating gives CASSFSGTGDYGYTF.